A single sample gave rise to the 26 T cell receptor beta chains below, sequenced in a study of cytomegalovirus exposure and HLA in healthy donors. It was with 60 Vbeta and 13 Jbeta primers that the PCR ran. Clones were sequenced by immunoSEQ multiplex PCR, and TCRdb holds only the in-frame ones, with some missing. The sample yields approximately 220,000 clones, approximately 82% seen once. The sample comprised PBMCs. The receptor source for this set is a man between 18 and 29 years old in good health and CMV-seronegative.

The J gene is TRBJ1-1, the V gene TRBV7-9; D might be TRBD1 (6 bases). The CDR3 length is 12 residues. CDR1 and CDR2 (germline): SEHNR, FQNEAQ (reference sequence). Trimming removed 5 bases at V and 4 bases at J, with 8 bases between. The CDR3, as DNA: TGTGCCAGCAGCCCAGGGGCCACTGAAGCTTTCTTT. Its translation is CASSPGATEAFF.

CDR3: CASSFRGRASTDTQYF. The DNA of the CDR3 is TGTGCCAGCAGTTTTCGTGGGAGGGCCTCCACAGATACGCAGTATTTT. This chain uses TRBV28 with TRBJ2-3, with TRBD2 matching over 7 bases. Germline loops: CDR1 MDHEN, CDR2 SYDVKM. The J segment lost 2 bases and the V segment lost 3 bases, leaving 8 bases of the junction unmatched. The CDR3 consists of 16 residues.

This chain connects TRBV29-1 to TRBJ2-2, with 7 nucleotides matching TRBD2. The V segment lost 6 bases and the J segment 5 bases; nucleotides outside the gene matches: 9. Per germline, CDR1 SQVTM and CDR2 ANQGSEA. CDR3 length equals 14 residues. CDR3 sequence (DNA): TGCAGCGTCACAAGCGGACTAGGGACCGGGGAGCTGTTTTTT. Translating it yields CSVTSGLGTGELFF.

V gene TRBV6-5 combines with J gene TRBJ2-7; 11 positions agree with TRBD2. CDR3 size: 15 residues. The ends lost 2 bases at V and 4 bases at J; junction bases unmatched: 4. Per the germline V gene, CDR1 is MNHEY and CDR2 is SVGAGI. CDR3 nucleotides: TGTGCCAGCAGTTACGATAGCGGGAGGGCATACGAGCAGTACTTC. Translating gives CASSYDSGRAYEQYF.

The J gene is TRBJ2-1, the V gene TRBV7-3; TRBD1 aligns across 7 bases. V dropped 3 bases and J dropped 8; count of bases not matched to a gene: 4. CDR1 and CDR2 (germline): SGHTA, FQGTGA. CDR3 length: 13 amino acids. The CDR3 region has the DNA TGTGCCAGCAGCTTCGAAACAGGGGATGAGCAGTTCTTC. Its translation is CASSFETGDEQFF.

J is TRBJ2-1 and V is TRBV5-1; TRBD1 matches at 10 bases. Trimming removed 4 bases from V and 2 bases from J; junction bases left unmatched: 3. Germline V gives CDR1 SGHRS, CDR2 YFSETQ. CDR3 length equals 15 residues. CDR3 protein: CASSIGQGAYNEQFF. The CDR3 bases are TGCGCCAGCAGCATAGGACAGGGGGCCTACAATGAGCAGTTCTTC.

This clone was seen once. At one end the junction does not follow the germline gene, possibly because of a read error. The chain joins TRBV7-7 to TRBJ2-5; 8 nucleotides align to TRBD1. The better agreement between TRBJ2-7 and the DNA end casts doubt on the J call. The CDR3 runs 14 residues. Germline CDR1 reads SSHAT; CDR2 reads FNYEAQ (reference sequence). Here the CDR3 reads CASSFVRGLNEQYF. CDR3 in DNA: TGTGCTAGCAGCTTCGTCAGGGGGCTGAACGAGCAGTACTTC.

J is TRBJ2-1 and V is TRBV14; D gene unclear. The CDR3 consists of 12 residues. CDR1 and CDR2 (germline): SGHDN, FVKESK. Trimming removed 2 bases from V and 3 bases from J, with 2 bases in between. The CDR3 region is CASSQYYNEQFF. The CDR3 coding sequence is TGTGCCAGCAGCCAATACTACAATGAGCAGTTCTTC.

This clone was recorded a few times. V is TRBV10-3 and J is TRBJ1-6; 8 bases agree with TRBD1. The CDR3 sequence is 15 residues long. Germline V gene lookup returns CDR1 ENHRY and CDR2 SYGVKD. V lost 4 bases and J lost 6; bases outside the gene matches: 5. CDR3 residues: CAISGGQGSNSPLHF. CDR3 sequence (DNA): TGTGCCATCAGTGGCGGACAGGGAAGTAATTCACCCCTCCACTTT.

The V call is TRBV27, the J call TRBJ2-3; 11 bases map to TRBD2. This CDR3 comprises 18 residues. V shed 1 base, J shed 5 bases, and the junction held 11 bases outside the gene matches. Germline V gene data show CDR1 as MNHEY and CDR2 as SMNVEV (reference sequence). This chain's CDR3 is CASSLFSLGLAGGDTQYF. CDR3 DNA sequence: TGTGCCAGCAGTTTATTCTCATTAGGGCTAGCGGGAGGAGATACGCAGTATTTT.

This clone has a single count. The chain uses TRBV7-8 and TRBJ2-1, with TRBD2 identical over 10 bases. Trimming took 5 bases from V and 5 from J; bases not matched to a gene: 9. Germline V gene sequence: CDR1 SGHVS, CDR2 FQNEAQ. The CDR3 contains 16 residues. For the CDR3, the DNA is TGTGCCAGCAGCCCCTCTAGCGGGAGTATAGACAATGAGCAGTTCTTC. This translates into CASSPSSGSIDNEQFF.

The rearrangement joins TRBV14 to TRBJ2-1; 11 bases fit TRBD2. Germline assignment: CDR1 SGHDN and CDR2 FVKESK. The length of the CDR3 is 15 residues. V lost 5 bases and J lost 2; bases outside the gene matches: 2. CDR3 residues: CASSKTSGAYNEQFF. CDR3 nucleotides: TGTGCCAGCAGCAAGACTAGCGGGGCCTACAATGAGCAGTTCTTC.

V usage is TRBV6-1 and J usage is TRBJ2-7; the D is unclear. V lost 8 bases, J lost 0 bases, and 17 bases lay in between. The germline V gene has CDR1 MNHNS and CDR2 SASEGT. CDR3 size: 15 residues. CDR3 bases: TGTGCCAGCGCCAATCAGGATTCAAGCTCCTACGAGCAGTACTTC. Encoded protein: CASANQDSSSYEQYF.

The rearrangement joins TRBV6-5 to TRBJ2-3; 10 bases fit TRBD1. The germline V gene encodes CDR1 MNHEY and CDR2 SVGAGI. This CDR3 contains 15 residues. The J segment lost 4 bases and the V segment lost 4 bases, leaving 5 bases of the junction unmatched. This CDR3 is CASSFDRGQSDTQYF. CDR3 nucleotide sequence: TGTGCCAGCAGTTTCGACAGGGGGCAGTCAGATACGCAGTATTTT.

This clone was observed once. The gene calls are TRBV9 and TRBJ1-1; a possible D gene is TRBD1 (5 bases). V lost 4 bases and J lost 2, with 15 bases in between. The CDR3 covers 15 residues. Germline V gene data show CDR1 as SGDLS and CDR2 as YYNGEE. The CDR3 region has the DNA TGTGCCAGCAGCCCCCCCAGGGCCCTAAACACTGAAGCTTTCTTT. Protein: CASSPPRALNTEAFF.

The rearrangement uses TRBV7-6 and TRBJ1-3; no reliable D call. The CDR3 has 12 residues. Looked up from germline, CDR1 is SGHVS and CDR2 is FNYEAQ. V dropped 8 bases and J dropped 0 bases, with 5 bases sitting between them. The CDR3 DNA sequence: TGTGCCAGCGCTAACTCTGGAAACACCATATATTTT. This sequence encodes CASANSGNTIYF.

The CDR3 nucleotides are TGTGCCAGCAGCACCCGGGACAGGGGAGTCTTC. Protein sequence: CASSTRDRGVF. V gene TRBV21-1 combines with J gene TRBJ2-1; TRBD1, the D gene given by the table, was not confirmed from the DNA. TRBV21-1 is a known pseudogene. This CDR3 spans 11 amino acids.

The chain links TRBV29-1 to TRBJ2-1; 8 nucleotides agree with TRBD2. Germline CDR1 is SQVTM and CDR2 is ANQGSEA. V lost 7 bases, J lost 8 bases, and 13 bases stayed unmatched. There are 14 residues in the CDR3. The CDR3 spells CSGFRAGGRDEQFF. The CDR3 DNA reads as TGCAGCGGGTTCAGGGCGGGAGGCCGGGATGAGCAGTTCTTC.

The rearrangement uses TRBV7-9 and TRBJ2-5; tentative D call: TRBD2 (5 bases). Germline CDR1 reads SEHNR; CDR2 reads FQNEAQ (reference sequence). The CDR3 covers 11 residues. V lost 5 bases to trimming and J lost 7 bases, with 8 bases between them. CDR3 sequence (DNA): TGTGCCAGCAGCGAAGAGGGGACCCAGTACTTC. Amino acids: CASSEEGTQYF.

This CDR3 reads CASSILGAGKEGGELFF. The CDR3 nucleotides are TGTGCCAGTAGTATTCTGGGGGCTGGGAAGGAAGGTGGGGAGCTGTTTTTT. This chain connects TRBV19 to TRBJ2-2; tentative D call: TRBD1 (6 bases). The CDR3 is made up of 17 amino acids. Germline-derived CDR1 and CDR2 are LNHDA and SQIVND (reference sequence). Trimming shortened V by 3 bases and J by 8 bases, and 22 bases separated the two germline ends.

The chain uses TRBV5-1 and TRBJ1-1, with 7 bases fitting TRBD1. The CDR3 is 13 amino acids. Germline V gene sequence: CDR1 SGHRS, CDR2 YFSETQ. Trimming at V came to 2 bases and at J to 6 bases, leaving 4 bases not matched to a gene. CDR3 loop: CASSFGDRAEAFF. For the CDR3, the DNA is TGCGCCAGCAGCTTTGGGGACAGAGCTGAAGCTTTCTTT.

The V gene is TRBV11-2, the J gene TRBJ1-2; TRBD1 aligns across 9 bases. Per the germline V gene, CDR1 is SGHAT and CDR2 is FQNNGV. With 4 bases clipped from V and 6 bases from J, the junction kept 9 bases outside the gene matches. There are 15 residues in the CDR3. The CDR3 region has the DNA TGTGCCAGCAGCTCCGGGACAGGGTGGAACAATGGCTACACCTTC. As protein: CASSSGTGWNNGYTF.

V usage is TRBV28 and J usage is TRBJ1-5; 12 bases are a match to TRBD1. In germline, CDR1 is MDHEN, CDR2 SYDVKM. Trimming at V came to 4 bases and at J to 5 bases, leaving 6 bases not matched to a gene. This CDR3 spans 16 amino acids. The CDR3, as DNA: TGTGCCAGCAGTTCTCCGGGACAGGGGGCATATCAGCCCCAGCATTTT. As protein: CASSSPGQGAYQPQHF.

Concerning this clone: The same CDR3 arises from other DNA sequences in this sample as well. The CDR3 DNA reads as TGTGCCAGCAGTTTCCGGGATACGCAGTATTTT. Its translation is CASSFRDTQYF. J is TRBJ2-3 and V is TRBV28; D ambiguous. The CDR3 runs to 11 residues. V lost 3 bases to trimming and J lost 6 bases, with 4 bases between them. CDR1 and CDR2 from the germline V gene are MDHEN and SYDVKM.

V is TRBV7-3 and J is TRBJ2-1; D may be TRBD2 (6 bases). There are 15 residues in the CDR3. Germline-derived CDR1 and CDR2 are SGHTA and FQGTGA. The V end lost 1 base, the J end lost 5 bases, and 12 bases lay between the germline ends. The CDR3 DNA is TGTGCCAGCAGCTTAAGCCTAGCGAGGAACAATGAGCAGTTCTTC. This sequence encodes CASSLSLARNNEQFF.

The chain joins TRBV28 to TRBJ1-1; 7 nucleotides align to TRBD1. Germline V gives CDR1 MDHEN, CDR2 SYDVKM. The CDR3 loop spans 16 amino acids. V trimming: 5 bases; J trimming: 1 base; junction bases outside the gene matches: 10. The CDR3 sequence is CASSRADDRENTEAFF. In nucleotides, the CDR3 is TGTGCCAGCAGTCGGGCGGATGACAGGGAGAACACTGAAGCTTTCTTT.